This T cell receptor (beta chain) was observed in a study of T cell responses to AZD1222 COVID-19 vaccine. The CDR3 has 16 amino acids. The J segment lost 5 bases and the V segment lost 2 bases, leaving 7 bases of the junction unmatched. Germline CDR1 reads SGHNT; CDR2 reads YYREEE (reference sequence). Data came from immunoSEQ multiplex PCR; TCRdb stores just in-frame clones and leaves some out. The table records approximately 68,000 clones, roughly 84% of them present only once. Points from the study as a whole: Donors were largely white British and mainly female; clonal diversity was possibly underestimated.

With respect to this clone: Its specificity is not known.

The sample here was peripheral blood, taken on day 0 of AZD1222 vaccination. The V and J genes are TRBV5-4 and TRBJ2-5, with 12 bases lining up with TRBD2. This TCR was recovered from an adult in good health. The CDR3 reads CASSLRLAGAGETQYF. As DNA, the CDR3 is TGTGCCAGCAGCTTAAGACTAGCGGGGGCGGGGGAGACCCAGTACTTC.